This T cell receptor beta chain was retrieved from a study of blood T cell repertoires in COVID-19. Study-wide background: Samples came from the United States, Italy and Spain, spanning acute and convalescent COVID-19.

This table comes from immunoSEQ multiplex PCR, and its TCRdb copy is limited to in-frame clones, with some not included. The sample has about 81,000 clones, 82% seen once. This CDR3 has 15 amino acids. The V gene's germline CDR1 is LNHDA and CDR2 SQIVND (reference sequence). V lost 1 base and J lost 0, with 9 bases in between. The sequenced sample was peripheral blood. The chain recombines TRBV19 with TRBJ1-1; tentative D call: TRBD1 (6 bases). This sequence was found in a human donor in a cohort sampled during active COVID-19. The CDR3 nucleotides read TGTGCCAGTAGTATAGGATCAGGGGTGAACACTGAAGCTTTCTTT. Its translation: CASSIGSGVNTEAFF.